This record concerns one TCR beta chain sequence. The data derive from a study of blood T cell repertoires in COVID-19. As for the study in general: T cells, B-cell-depleted T cells, or PBMCs supplied cDNA or gDNA.

During active infection, Seattle patients enrolled and were then monitored through disease. As handled by the study authors: Researchers report that nucleated cell counts were estimated from reference gene primer amplification. The method was immunoSEQ multiplex PCR; TCRdb's version includes in-frame clones alone and lacks a portion of them. The DNA was the basis for D and trimming; V, J and clone size are from that table. Of about 410,000 clones in the sample, about 91% are singletons; the top ten hold 1.5% to 1.9%. Germline CDR1 ENHRY, CDR2 SYGVKD. Losses at the gene ends were 2 bases for V and 1 base for J; bases not matched to a gene: 5. The CDR3 covers 17 residues.

The receptor comes from a woman between 40 and 55 years old with COVID-19, enrolled during active disease. The sequencing input was peripheral blood. The chain links TRBV10-3 to TRBJ2-2; 9 nucleotides line up with TRBD2. CDR3 residues: CAISEGIAGVNTGELFF. For the CDR3, the DNA is TGTGCCATCAGTGAGGGTATAGCGGGGGTGAACACCGGGGAGCTGTTTTTT.